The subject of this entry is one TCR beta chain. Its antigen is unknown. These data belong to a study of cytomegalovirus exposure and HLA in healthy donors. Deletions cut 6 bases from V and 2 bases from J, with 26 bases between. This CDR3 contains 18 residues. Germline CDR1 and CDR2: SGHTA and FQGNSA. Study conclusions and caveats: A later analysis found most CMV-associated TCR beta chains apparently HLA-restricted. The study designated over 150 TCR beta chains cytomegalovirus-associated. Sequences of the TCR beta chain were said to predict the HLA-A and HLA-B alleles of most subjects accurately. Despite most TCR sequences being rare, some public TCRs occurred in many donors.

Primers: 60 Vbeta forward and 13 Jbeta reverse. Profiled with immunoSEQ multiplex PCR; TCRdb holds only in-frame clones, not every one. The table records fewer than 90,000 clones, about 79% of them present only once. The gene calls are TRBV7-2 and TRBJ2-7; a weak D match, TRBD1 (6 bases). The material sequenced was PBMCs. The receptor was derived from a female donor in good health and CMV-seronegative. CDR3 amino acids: CASSPTVGGSPGPYEQYF. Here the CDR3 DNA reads TGTGCCAGCAGTCCTACTGTAGGGGGTTCCCCCGGGCCCTACGAGCAGTACTTC.